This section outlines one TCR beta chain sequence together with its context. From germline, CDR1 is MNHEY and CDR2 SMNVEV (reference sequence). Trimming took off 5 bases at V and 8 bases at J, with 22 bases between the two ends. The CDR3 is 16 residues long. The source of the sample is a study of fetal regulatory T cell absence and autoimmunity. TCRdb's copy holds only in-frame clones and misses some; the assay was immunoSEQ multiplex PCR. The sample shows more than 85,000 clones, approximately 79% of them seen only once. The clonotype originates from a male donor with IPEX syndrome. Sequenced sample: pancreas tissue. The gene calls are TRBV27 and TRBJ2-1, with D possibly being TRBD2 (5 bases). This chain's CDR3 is CASSPYRGAVMDEQFF. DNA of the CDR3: TGTGCCAGCAGTCCCTACCGGGGTGCTGTTATGGATGAGCAGTTCTTC.